The 6 T cell receptor beta chains reported below all come from one sample, sequenced in a study of shared T cell receptors in the human thymus. The protocol was immunoSEQ multiplex PCR, while the TCRdb copy is restricted to in-frame clones and leaves out a portion. The sample has about 380,000 clones; 85% to 95% are singletons. Sample: thymocytes. Every receptor here comes from a human donor.

This chain connects TRBV29-1 to TRBJ2-2; tentatively, D is TRBD1 (6 bases). CDR3 length: 15 residues. The germline V gene has CDR1 SQVTM and CDR2 ANQGSEA. V lost 7 bases to trimming and J lost 5 bases, with 20 bases between them. CDR3 in amino acids: CSASAAGVITGELFF. CDR3 nucleotide sequence: TGCAGCGCCTCTGCTGCAGGGGTCATTACCGGGGAGCTGTTTTTT.

The chain links TRBV11-2 to TRBJ2-7; possibly TRBD2 for D (5 bases). Trimming removed 4 bases at V and 4 bases at J, with 14 bases between. The germline V gene has CDR1 SGHAT and CDR2 FQNNGV. The CDR3 has 14 residues. The CDR3 DNA reads as TGTGCCAGCAGCTCCCCCGGAGGCGGATACGAGCAGTACTTC. This sequence encodes CASSSPGGGYEQYF.

The chain uses TRBV7-2 and TRBJ2-3; 7 nucleotides match TRBD2. The CDR3 totals 15 residues. The germline gives CDR1 SGHTA, CDR2 FQGNSA. Trimming took 2 bases from V and 1 from J; bases not matched to a gene: 3. The CDR3 region has the DNA TGTGCCAGCAGCTTAAAGCGGGGACGCACAGATACGCAGTATTTT. Protein sequence: CASSLKRGRTDTQYF.

This chain links TRBV27 with TRBJ1-5, with D perhaps TRBD1 (5 bases). From germline, CDR1 is MNHEY and CDR2 SMNVEV (reference sequence). V dropped 2 bases and J dropped 0 bases, with 11 bases sitting between them. The CDR3 length is 16 residues. This chain's CDR3 is CASSLQGGDSNQPQHF. In DNA form, the CDR3 reads TGTGCCAGCAGTTTACAGGGAGGGGATAGCAATCAGCCCCAGCATTTT.

V and J are TRBV15 and TRBJ1-1; the D is unclear. Germline lookup yields CDR1 LNHNV and CDR2 YYDKDF (reference sequence). Trimming removed 5 bases at V and 3 bases at J, with 13 bases between. The CDR3 extends over 14 amino acids. As DNA, the CDR3 is TGTGCCACCAGCCTCGGGGTAAGGTACACTGAAGCTTTCTTT. It codes for CATSLGVRYTEAFF.

The V and J genes are TRBV7-6 and TRBJ2-2, with 13 bases that match TRBD2. The CDR3 length is 17 residues. Germline V gene lookup returns CDR1 SGHVS and CDR2 FNYEAQ. V shed 4 bases, J shed 4 bases, and the junction held 6 bases outside the gene matches. CDR3: CASSWTSGSSGTGELFF. In DNA form, the CDR3 reads TGTGCCAGCAGCTGGACTAGCGGGAGTTCGGGCACCGGGGAGCTGTTTTTT.